The 10 T cell receptor beta chains below all came from one sample that was sequenced in a study of blood T cell repertoires in COVID-19. Clones were sequenced by immunoSEQ multiplex PCR, and TCRdb holds only the in-frame ones, with some missing. The table has roughly 280,000 clones, approximately 90% seen once. Sequencing was performed on PBMCs or T cells enriched from blood (not recorded which). The source is a young woman who had recovered from COVID-19.

The V gene is TRBV5-8, the J gene TRBJ1-1; TRBD1 matches 8 bases. This CDR3 has 16 amino acids. Germline V gives CDR1 SGHTS, CDR2 YDEGEE. J lost 1 base, V lost 4 bases, and 9 bases had no gene match. This chain's CDR3 is CASSTYRGNRNTEAFF. CDR3 DNA sequence: TGTGCCAGCAGCACATACAGGGGGAACCGGAACACTGAAGCTTTCTTT.

The rearrangement links TRBV5-4 to TRBJ2-1; 10 nucleotides match TRBD1. CDR3 length: 15 residues. CDR1 and CDR2 from the germline V gene are SGHNT and YYREEE (reference sequence). Losses at the gene ends were 4 bases for V and 5 bases for J; bases not matched to a gene: 6. The chain's CDR3 is CASSPGQGLNNEQFF. The CDR3 DNA reads as TGTGCCAGCAGCCCGGGACAGGGGCTTAACAATGAGCAGTTCTTC.

This clone was observed a single time. J is TRBJ2-7 and V is TRBV5-1, with TRBD1 identical over 8 bases. With V trimmed by 4 bases and J by 0 bases, 12 bases remained unmatched. CDR3 length: 17 amino acids. Germline CDR1 SGHRS, CDR2 YFSETQ. CDR3: CASSTSVTGASSYEQYF. The CDR3 DNA reads as TGCGCCAGCAGCACCTCGGTGACAGGGGCGAGCTCCTACGAGCAGTACTTC.

V is TRBV5-5 and J is TRBJ2-6; D is possibly TRBD1 (6 bases). Germline V gene lookup returns CDR1 SGHKS and CDR2 YYEKEE (reference sequence). Trimming took off 6 bases at V and 2 bases at J, with 15 bases between the two ends. The CDR3 totals 16 residues. CDR3 amino acids: CASTFDRLPGANVLTF. The CDR3 nucleotides are TGTGCCAGCACCTTTGACAGGCTCCCTGGGGCCAACGTCCTGACTTTC.

As DNA, the CDR3 is TGCAGTGCTAGTCCGGGACAGAGCTCTGGAAACACCATATATTTT. Translation gives CSASPGQSSGNTIYF. The chain employs TRBV20-1 and TRBJ1-3, with TRBD1 identical over 7 bases. V dropped 3 bases and J dropped 0; count of bases not matched to a gene: 5. Per germline, CDR1 DFQATT and CDR2 SNEGSKA (reference sequence). The CDR3 contains 15 residues.

V usage is TRBV7-8 and J usage is TRBJ1-1; 9 bases line up with TRBD1. This CDR3 has 14 amino acids. V was pared by 2 bases and J by 3 bases, with 1 base of the junction left unmatched. CDR1 is SGHVS, CDR2 FQNEAQ, per germline. The CDR3 DNA is TGTGCCAGCAGCTTACGGACAGGGGACACTGAAGCTTTCTTT. It codes for CASSLRTGDTEAFF.

This chain joins TRBV29-1 and TRBJ1-1; TRBD1 agrees at 9 bases. V lost 3 bases, J lost 4 bases, and 6 bases stayed unmatched. The CDR3 is made up of 14 amino acids. Looked up from germline, CDR1 is SQVTM and CDR2 is ANQGSEA. The CDR3 DNA follows: TGCAGCGTTGAGGGGACAGGGAGCGTCACTGAAGCTTTCTTT. Protein: CSVEGTGSVTEAFF.

This rearrangement joins TRBV9 to TRBJ2-3, with no clear D. CDR1 SGDLS and CDR2 YYNGEE come from the germline V gene. V was cut by 4 bases and J by 5 bases, with 11 bases left in between. The CDR3 length is 13 residues. Here the CDR3 DNA reads TGTGCCAGCAGCCGTGGTCGAGGAGATACGCAGTATTTT. Translation: CASSRGRGDTQYF.

This clone was recorded once. J is TRBJ1-5 and V is TRBV6-1; 7 positions agree with TRBD1. This CDR3 has 16 residues. With 0 bases clipped from V and 7 bases from J, the junction kept 9 bases outside the gene matches. The V gene's germline CDR1 is MNHNS and CDR2 SASEGT. The CDR3, as DNA: TGTGCCAGCAGTGAAGCAGTGTTTTTAGGGGGCCAGCCCCAGCATTTT. Protein sequence: CASSEAVFLGGQPQHF.

This clone was found once. The V call is TRBV7-9, the J call TRBJ1-3, with 7 bases matching TRBD1. The V segment lost 5 bases and the J segment 3 bases; nucleotides outside the gene matches: 4. CDR3 size: 14 residues. Germline CDR1 is SEHNR and CDR2 is FQNEAQ (reference sequence). CDR3 bases: TGTGCCAGCAGCATCCGGGACAGTGGAAACACCATATATTTT. Protein: CASSIRDSGNTIYF.